This T cell receptor (beta chain) was found in a study of T cells in Graves' hyperthyroidism and ophthalmopathy. Study-wide findings and caveats: Among clonotypes expanded in thyroid above 0.001, most were also found in blood.

CDR3 size: 14 residues. CDR1 MDHEN and CDR2 SYDVKM come from the germline V gene. Trimming left V 3 bases short and J 5 bases short, with 11 bases between. TCR beta CDR3 regions were amplified from RNA transcripts. The primer set for the first-round RT-PCR of the TCR CDR3 was HTBI. TCRdb used MiXCR to reprocess the multiplex PCR reads, holding one entry per CDR3 protein. The sample yields about 360,000 distinct CDR3 sequences, less than 20% seen once. This clonotype was counted ten times or more. Antigen: not known. Hyperthyroidism in the patients, aged 18 to 65, was newly diagnosed and under 2 months in duration. Exclusion criteria comprised uncontrolled infection, other autoimmune disease, pregnancy or lactation.

The TCR originated in a woman aged 18-30 years with Graves' hyperthyroidism that later progressed to Graves' ophthalmopathy. The sequenced sample consisted of blood. The chain recombines TRBV28 with TRBJ2-1; D tentatively reads TRBD1 or TRBD2 (5 bases each). The CDR3 DNA sequence: TGTGCCAGCAGTTTCTCGGGACCCCACAATGAGCAGTTCTTC. Its translation is CASSFSGPHNEQFF.